This T cell receptor (beta chain) was recovered during a study of blood T cells in healthy people across ages. Whole-study context: Capture by template switching was about one barcoded beta molecule per two T cells.

Healthy Caucasian individuals from Russia aged about 6 to 100 were enrolled as donors. They isolated at least 7 million PBMCs from each sample. A sample-barcoded 5' primer and a J-beta primer mix were used in a second PCR of about 7 to 11 cycles. Unique molecular identifiers of 12 random nucleotides labeled each cDNA. Each CDR3 protein is one row after TCRdb ran MiXCR on the 5' RACE reads. Among more than 650,000 distinct CDR3 sequences listed, about 53% were seen once. In this sample, this clonotype turned up a few times. The TCR comes from a man aged 80 or over in good health. Material: blood.

CDR3 DNA sequence: TGCGCCAGCAGTGAGGCTTTTCGGGAGGGCCGGGGAAACAGATACGCGTATTTT. It encodes CASSEAFREGRGNRYAYF. This rearrangement joins TRBV10-2 to TRBJ2-3, with TRBD2 matching over 8 bases. The V segment lost 2 bases and the J segment 14 bases; nucleotides outside the gene matches: 24. CDR3 length: 18 residues. Germline values: CDR1 WSHSY, CDR2 SAAADI.